A selection of T cell receptor beta chains follows, all from one sample in a study of CD8 T cells in ankylosing spondylitis. TCRdb reprocessed the 5' RACE reads via MiXCR and lists one record per CDR3 protein. The top ten clones hold approximately 18% of a sample with over 600,000 distinct CDR3 sequences, around 20% of them seen once. Material: blood, either unsorted or a sorted T cell fraction (not recorded which). All receptors come from a male donor with ankylosing spondylitis. Each CDR3 is given with its conserved first and last residue. Each record gives: J gene, CDR3 length, V gene, CDR3 protein.

J: TRBJ1-2
length: 15
V: TRBV6-1
CDR3: CASSTTTGRNYGYTF

J: TRBJ2-1
length: 13
V: TRBV20-1
CDR3: CSARGHLYNEQFF

J: TRBJ2-7
length: 12
V: TRBV6-2/TRBV6-3
CDR3: CASTSPPWEQYF

J: TRBJ2-3
length: 13
V: TRBV5-1
CDR3: CASSLTSTDTQYF

J: TRBJ1-5
length: 13
V: TRBV12-3/TRBV12-4
CDR3: CASSFFENQPQHF

J: TRBJ2-1
length: 16
V: TRBV10-3
CDR3: CAISESSGTGAHEQFF

J: TRBJ2-1
length: 16
V: TRBV5-1
CDR3: CASSLAVGTGGKEQFF

J: TRBJ2-7
length: 17
V: TRBV7-2
CDR3: CASSGPSGQGYNYEQYF

J: TRBJ1-1
length: 15
V: TRBV24-1
CDR3: CATSDGRQRWTEAFF

J: TRBJ2-1
length: 14
V: TRBV18
CDR3: CASSPKGGPNEQFF

J: TRBJ2-2
length: 18
V: TRBV20-1
CDR3: CSARDLTSGGSNTGELFF

J: TRBJ1-1
length: 17
V: TRBV11-2
CDR3: CASSPQGQGEWGTEAFF

J: TRBJ2-4
length: 14
V: TRBV12-3/TRBV12-4
CDR3: CASSFNVAKNIQYF